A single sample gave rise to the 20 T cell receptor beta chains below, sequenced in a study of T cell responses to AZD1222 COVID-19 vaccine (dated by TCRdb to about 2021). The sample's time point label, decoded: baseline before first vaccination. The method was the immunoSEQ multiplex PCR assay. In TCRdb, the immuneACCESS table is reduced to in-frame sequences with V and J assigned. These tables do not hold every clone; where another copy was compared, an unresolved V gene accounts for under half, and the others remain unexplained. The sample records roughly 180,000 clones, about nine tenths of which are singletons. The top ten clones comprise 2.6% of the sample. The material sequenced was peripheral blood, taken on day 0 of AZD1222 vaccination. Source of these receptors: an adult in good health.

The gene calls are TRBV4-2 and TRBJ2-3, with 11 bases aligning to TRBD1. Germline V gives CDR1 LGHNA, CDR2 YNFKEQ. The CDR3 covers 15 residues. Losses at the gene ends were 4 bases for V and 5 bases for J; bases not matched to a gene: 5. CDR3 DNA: TGTGCCAGCAGCCCCCGGGACAGGGGGGAAGATACGCAGTATTTT. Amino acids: CASSPRDRGEDTQYF.

CDR3 sequence: CASSIRQGRFEKLFF. DNA of the CDR3: TGTGCCAGCAGCATTAGACAGGGAAGATTTGAAAAACTGTTTTTT. J is TRBJ1-4 and V is TRBV9; 7 nucleotides match TRBD1. CDR1 is SGDLS, CDR2 YYNGEE, per germline. V was pared by 4 bases and J by 7 bases, with 10 bases of the junction left unmatched. The CDR3 consists of 15 residues.

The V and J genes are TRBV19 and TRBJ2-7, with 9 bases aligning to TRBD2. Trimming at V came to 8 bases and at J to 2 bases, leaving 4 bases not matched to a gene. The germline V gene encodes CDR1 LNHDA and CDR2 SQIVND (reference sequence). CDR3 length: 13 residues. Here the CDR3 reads CASASGKTYEQYF. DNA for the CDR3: TGTGCCAGTGCTAGCGGGAAGACCTACGAGCAGTACTTC.

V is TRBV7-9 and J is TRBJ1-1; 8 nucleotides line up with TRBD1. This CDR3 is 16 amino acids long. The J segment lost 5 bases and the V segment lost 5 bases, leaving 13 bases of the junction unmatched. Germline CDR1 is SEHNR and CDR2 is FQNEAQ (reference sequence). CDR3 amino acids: CASSPPRTGRGTEAFF. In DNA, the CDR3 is TGTGCCAGCAGCCCACCCAGGACAGGGCGGGGAACTGAAGCTTTCTTT.

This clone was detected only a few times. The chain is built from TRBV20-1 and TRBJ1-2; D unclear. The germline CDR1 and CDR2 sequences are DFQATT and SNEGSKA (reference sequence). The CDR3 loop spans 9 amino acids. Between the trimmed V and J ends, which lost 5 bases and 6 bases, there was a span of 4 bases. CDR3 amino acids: CSALDGYTF. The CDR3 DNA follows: TGCAGTGCTTTGGATGGCTACACCTTC.

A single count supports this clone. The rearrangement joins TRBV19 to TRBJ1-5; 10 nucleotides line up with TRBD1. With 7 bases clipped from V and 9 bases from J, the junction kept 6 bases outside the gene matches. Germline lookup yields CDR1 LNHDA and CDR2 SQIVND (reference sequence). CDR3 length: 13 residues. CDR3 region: CASNDRGHMPQHF. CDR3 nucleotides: TGTGCCAGTAACGACAGGGGGCACATGCCCCAGCATTTT.

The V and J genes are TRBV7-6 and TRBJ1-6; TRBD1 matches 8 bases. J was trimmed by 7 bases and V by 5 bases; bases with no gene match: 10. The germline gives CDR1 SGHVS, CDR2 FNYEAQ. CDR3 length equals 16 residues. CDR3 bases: TGTGCCAGCAGCCTTGGACAGGGACTAAGCAATTCACCCCTCCACTTT. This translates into CASSLGQGLSNSPLHF.

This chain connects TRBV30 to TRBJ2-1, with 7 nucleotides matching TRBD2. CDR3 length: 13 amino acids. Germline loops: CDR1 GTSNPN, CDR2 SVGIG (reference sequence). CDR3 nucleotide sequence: TGTGCTGGCGGGAGCGCCCCCTACAATGAGCAGTTCTTC. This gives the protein CAGGSAPYNEQFF.

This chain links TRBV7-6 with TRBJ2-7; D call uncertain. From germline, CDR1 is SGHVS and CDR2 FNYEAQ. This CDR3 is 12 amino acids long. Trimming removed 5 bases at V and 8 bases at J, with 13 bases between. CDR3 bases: TGTGCCAGCAGCCCCTGGGTAGATCAGCAGTACTTC. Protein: CASSPWVDQQYF.

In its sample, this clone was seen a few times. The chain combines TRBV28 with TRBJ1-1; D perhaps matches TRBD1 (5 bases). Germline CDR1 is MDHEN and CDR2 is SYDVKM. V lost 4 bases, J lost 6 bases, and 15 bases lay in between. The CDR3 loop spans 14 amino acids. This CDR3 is CASSSQLGGAEAFF. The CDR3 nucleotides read TGTGCCAGCAGTTCTCAGCTAGGAGGGGCTGAAGCTTTCTTT.

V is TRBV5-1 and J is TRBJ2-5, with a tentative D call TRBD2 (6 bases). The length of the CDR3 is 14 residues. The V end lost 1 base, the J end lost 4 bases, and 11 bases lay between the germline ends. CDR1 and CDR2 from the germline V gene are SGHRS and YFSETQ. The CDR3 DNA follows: TGCGCCAGCAGCTTGTCCGGGGGAGGAGAGACCCAGTACTTC. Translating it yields CASSLSGGGETQYF.

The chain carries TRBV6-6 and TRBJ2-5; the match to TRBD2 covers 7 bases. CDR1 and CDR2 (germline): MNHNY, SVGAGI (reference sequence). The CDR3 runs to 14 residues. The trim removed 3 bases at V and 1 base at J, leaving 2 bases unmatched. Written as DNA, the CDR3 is TGTGCCAGCAGTTATGGCGGGAGCCAAGAGACCCAGTACTTC. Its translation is CASSYGGSQETQYF.

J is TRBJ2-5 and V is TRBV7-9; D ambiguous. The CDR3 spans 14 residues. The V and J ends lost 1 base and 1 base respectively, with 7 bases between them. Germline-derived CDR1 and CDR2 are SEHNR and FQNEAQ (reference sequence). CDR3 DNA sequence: TGTGCCAGCAGCTTAGGGACGAGCCAAGAGACCCAGTACTTC. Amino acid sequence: CASSLGTSQETQYF.

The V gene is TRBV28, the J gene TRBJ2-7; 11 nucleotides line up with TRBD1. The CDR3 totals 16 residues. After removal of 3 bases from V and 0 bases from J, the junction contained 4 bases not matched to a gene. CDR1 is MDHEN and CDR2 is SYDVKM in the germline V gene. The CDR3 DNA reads TGTGCCAGCAGTTTTTTGGGACAGGGGGGCTCCTACGAGCAGTACTTC. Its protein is CASSFLGQGGSYEQYF.

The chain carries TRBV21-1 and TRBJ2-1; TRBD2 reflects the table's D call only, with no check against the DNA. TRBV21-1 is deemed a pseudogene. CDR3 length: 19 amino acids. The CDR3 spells CATSKLAGGIKSSYNEQFF. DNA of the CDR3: TGTGCCACCTCTAAACTAGCGGGAGGGATTAAAAGCTCCTACAATGAGCAGTTCTTC.

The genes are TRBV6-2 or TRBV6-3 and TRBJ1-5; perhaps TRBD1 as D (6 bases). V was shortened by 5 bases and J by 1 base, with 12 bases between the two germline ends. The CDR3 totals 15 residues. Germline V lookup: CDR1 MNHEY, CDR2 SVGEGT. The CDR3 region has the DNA TGTGCCAGCAGTGGGGGCAGCTGGAGCAATCAGCCCCAGCATTTT. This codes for CASSGGSWSNQPQHF.

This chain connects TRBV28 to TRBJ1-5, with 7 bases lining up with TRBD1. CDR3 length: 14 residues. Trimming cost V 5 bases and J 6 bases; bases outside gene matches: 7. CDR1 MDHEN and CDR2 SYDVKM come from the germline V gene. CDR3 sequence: CASSEDRVSQPQHF. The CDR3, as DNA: TGTGCCAGCAGTGAAGACAGGGTAAGTCAGCCCCAGCATTTT.

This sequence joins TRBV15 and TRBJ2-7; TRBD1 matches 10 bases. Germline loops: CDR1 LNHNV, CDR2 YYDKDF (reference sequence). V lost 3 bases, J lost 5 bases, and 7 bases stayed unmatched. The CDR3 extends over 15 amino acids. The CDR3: CATSRDRGSDDEQYF. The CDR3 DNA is TGTGCCACCAGCAGGGACAGGGGGTCGGACGACGAGCAGTACTTC. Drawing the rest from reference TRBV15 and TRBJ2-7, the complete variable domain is DAMVIQNPRYQVTQFGKPVTLSCSQTLNHNVMYWYQQKSSQAPKLLFHYYDKDFNNEADTPDNFQSRRPNTSFCFLDIRSPGLGDTAMYLCATSRDRGSDDEQYFGPGTRLTVT.

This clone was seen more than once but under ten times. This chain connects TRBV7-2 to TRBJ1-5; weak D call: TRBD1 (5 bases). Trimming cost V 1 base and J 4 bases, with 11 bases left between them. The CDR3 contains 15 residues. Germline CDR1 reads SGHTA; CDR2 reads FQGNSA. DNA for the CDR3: TGTGCCAGCAGCTTAGTACCCGGGGGGAATCAGCCCCAGCATTTT. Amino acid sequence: CASSLVPGGNQPQHF. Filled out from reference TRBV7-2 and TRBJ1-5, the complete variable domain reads GAGVSQSPSNKVTEKGKDVELRCDPISGHTALYWYRQSLGQGLEFLIYFQGNSAPDKSGLPSDRFSAERTGGSVSTLTIQRTQQEDSAVYLCASSLVPGGNQPQHFGDGTRLSIL.

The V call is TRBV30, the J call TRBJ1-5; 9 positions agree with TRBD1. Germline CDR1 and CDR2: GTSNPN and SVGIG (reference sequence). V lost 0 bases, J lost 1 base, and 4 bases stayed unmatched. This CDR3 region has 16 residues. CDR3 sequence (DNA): TGTGCCTGGAGTGTAGGGGGACAGGGAAGCAATCAGCCCCAGCATTTT. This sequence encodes CAWSVGGQGSNQPQHF.